The 23 T cell receptor beta chains in this list originate from one sample, sequenced in a study of T cells in Graves' hyperthyroidism and ophthalmopathy. TCR beta CDR3 region amplification was performed from RNA transcripts. TCR CDR3 underwent first-round RT-PCR with the HTBI primer set. One entry per CDR3 protein, called by TCRdb with MiXCR from the multiplex PCR reads. The sample lists 450,000 to 650,000 distinct CDR3 sequences; about a sixth were seen once. Sequences were obtained from blood. The receptors stem from a woman between 18 and 30 years old with Graves' ophthalmopathy.

This clonotype was detected only a few times. The rearrangement uses TRBV11-2 and TRBJ2-7, with D possibly TRBD1 on 6 matching bases. With 5 bases removed from V and 2 bases from J, the gap between germline ends came to 10 bases. Per germline, CDR1 SGHAT and CDR2 FQNNGV. The CDR3 has 13 amino acids. The CDR3: CASSTHRAYEQYF. For the CDR3, the DNA is TGTGCCAGCAGCACACACAGGGCCTACGAGCAGTACTTC.

Remarks on this clonotype: A junction boundary mismatches the germline segment, possibly from a read error. The chain carries TRBV11-2 and TRBJ2-2; possibly TRBD2 for D (6 bases). This CDR3 region has 15 residues. Germline CDR1 is SGHAT and CDR2 is FQNNGV. The CDR3 is CAGSRRGGDTGELFF. The CDR3 nucleotides are TGTGCCGGCAGCCGACGGGGCGGGGACACCGGGGAGCTGTTTTTT.

This clonotype was seen only a few times. This sequence joins TRBV12-3 or TRBV12-4 and TRBJ1-1, with unresolved D. The CDR3 is made up of 13 amino acids. Trimming shortened V by 3 bases and J by 3 bases, and 8 bases separated the two germline ends. The CDR3 region is CASSFIEDTEAFF. The CDR3 DNA follows: TGTGCCAGCAGTTTCATCGAGGACACTGAAGCTTTCTTT.

The J gene is TRBJ1-5, the V gene TRBV20-1; D call uncertain. Trimming took 0 bases from V and 0 from J, leaving 12 bases between them. Germline-derived CDR1 and CDR2 are DFQATT and SNEGSKA (reference sequence). The CDR3 is 16 residues long. CDR3 residues: CSARDRRFYSNQPQHF. DNA for the CDR3: TGCAGTGCTAGAGATAGGCGGTTTTATAGCAATCAGCCCCAGCATTTT.

This clonotype was seen a few times. The chain has TRBV19 and TRBJ1-1, with D uncertain. V was cut by 10 bases and J by 1 base, with 13 bases left in between. The germline CDR1 and CDR2 sequences are LNHDA and SQIVND (reference sequence). The CDR3 totals 13 residues. CDR3: CATTLLPNTEAFF. The CDR3 nucleotides are TGTGCCACCACCTTACTTCCGAACACTGAAGCTTTCTTT.

This clonotype occurred many times. The rearrangement links TRBV7-6 to TRBJ2-1, with unresolved D. The germline V gene encodes CDR1 SGHVS and CDR2 FNYEAQ. V was cut by 1 base and J by 5 bases, with 9 bases left in between. CDR3 length: 14 residues. CDR3 protein: CASSLGLNDNEQFF. The CDR3 DNA sequence: TGTGCCAGCAGCTTAGGCCTGAACGACAATGAGCAGTTCTTC.

Only a few counts were recorded for this clonotype. The chain is built from TRBV24-1 and TRBJ2-1, with D perhaps matching TRBD2 (5 bases). Germline CDR1 and CDR2: KGHDR and SFDVKD. Trimming stripped 2 bases from V and 5 bases from J, with 6 bases between. The CDR3 length is 13 residues. The CDR3 DNA is TGTGCCACCAGTGATTCGACTAACAATGAGCAGTTCTTC. It specifies CATSDSTNNEQFF.

This clonotype was counted many times. The chain links TRBV11-2 to TRBJ2-7; D unresolved. The V gene lost 0 bases and the J gene lost 3 bases, with 6 bases spanning the gap. Germline CDR1 is SGHAT and CDR2 is FQNNGV. CDR3 length: 13 residues. CDR3: CASSLDGYYEQYF. CDR3 bases: TGTGCCAGCAGCTTAGACGGATACTACGAGCAGTACTTC.

V is TRBV5-1 and J is TRBJ2-7; a possible D gene is TRBD2 (7 bases). The CDR3 is 14 amino acids. CDR1 is SGHRS, CDR2 YFSETQ, per germline. V was cut by 2 bases and J by 3 bases, with 12 bases left in between. CDR3 nucleotides: TGCGCCAGCAGCTTAGGGGGGGTCATCTACGAGCAGTACTTC. This translates into CASSLGGVIYEQYF.

Details on this clonotype: Germline and junction disagree at one end, which may indicate a read error. The chain recombines TRBV20-1 with TRBJ2-7; 10 bases line up with TRBD2. The CDR3 runs 15 residues. CDR1 is DFQATT, CDR2 SNEGSKA, per germline (reference sequence). CDR3 in DNA: TGCAGTGCTAGGACCCTAGCGGGAGCCTCCTACGAGCAGTGCTTC. Translated: CSARTLAGASYEQCF.

This clonotype came up many times. The chain links TRBV28 to TRBJ1-5; D is uncertain. The CDR3 extends over 16 amino acids. From germline, CDR1 is MDHEN and CDR2 SYDVKM. Trimming removed 3 bases from V and 0 bases from J, with 12 bases in between. In DNA form, the CDR3 reads TGTGCCAGCAGTTTTGCCCAATTCTATAGCAATCAGCCCCAGCATTTT. It yields the protein CASSFAQFYSNQPQHF.

This clonotype has only a few counts. The rearrangement joins TRBV20-1 to TRBJ1-1, with D maybe TRBD1 (5 bases). V was pared by 2 bases and J by 0 bases, with 13 bases between. This CDR3 is built from 15 residues. Germline loops: CDR1 DFQATT, CDR2 SNEGSKA (reference sequence). The CDR3 is CSARRGWSVNTEAFF. CDR3 sequence (DNA): TGCAGTGCTAGACGGGGGTGGTCGGTGAACACTGAAGCTTTCTTT.

This clonotype was found many times. The chain uses TRBV20-1 and TRBJ2-7, with 9 positions matching TRBD2. This CDR3 has 15 residues. The germline gives CDR1 DFQATT, CDR2 SNEGSKA (reference sequence). Germline trimming cut 4 bases from V and 4 bases from J; bases unmatched to any gene: 11. The CDR3 reads CSATRGASGTYEQYF. DNA for the CDR3: TGCAGTGCTACCAGAGGGGCTAGCGGGACATACGAGCAGTACTTC.

CDR3 sequence reads: CASRETPGLNEKLFF. The DNA of the CDR3 is TGTGCCAGCAGGGAGACCCCAGGACTTAATGAAAAACTGTTTTTT. The rearrangement links TRBV28 to TRBJ1-4; D not resolved. CDR1 and CDR2 (germline): MDHEN, SYDVKM. Trimming pared 6 bases from V and 4 bases from J, leaving 15 bases between. The CDR3 contains 15 residues.

The J gene is TRBJ2-3, the V gene TRBV20-1; TRBD2 is a possible D gene (6 bases). Germline V gives CDR1 DFQATT, CDR2 SNEGSKA (reference sequence). The CDR3 sequence is 16 residues long. Trimming removed 4 bases at V and 1 base at J, with 18 bases between. CDR3 coding DNA: TGCAGTGCTAAAACTAGCTGGAGGCGGGGCACAGATACGCAGTATTTT. Translating it yields CSAKTSWRRGTDTQYF.

This clonotype occurred many times. Here the CDR3 DNA reads TGCAGTGCTAGAGATCCCGGGGGGTTTTATGAAAAACTGTTTTTT. This codes for CSARDPGGFYEKLFF. The chain couples TRBV20-1 to TRBJ1-4; D possibly corresponds to TRBD1 (5 bases). V was cut by 0 bases and J by 6 bases, with 14 bases left in between. The length of the CDR3 is 15 residues. The germline V gene encodes CDR1 DFQATT and CDR2 SNEGSKA (reference sequence).

This clonotype was detected once. This chain joins TRBV7-9 and TRBJ1-5; no firm D call. The CDR3 runs 16 residues. Germline values: CDR1 SEHNR, CDR2 FQNEAQ (reference sequence). V was trimmed by 0 bases and J by 2 bases, leaving 11 bases between them. The CDR3 reads CASSLANSQGNQPQHF. The CDR3 DNA reads as TGTGCCAGCAGCTTAGCGAACAGCCAGGGCAATCAGCCCCAGCATTTT.

This chain links TRBV2 with TRBJ1-1; 11 bases match TRBD1. The length of the CDR3 is 16 residues. Germline trimming cut 5 bases from V and 1 base from J; bases unmatched to any gene: 6. The germline V gene encodes CDR1 SNHLY and CDR2 FYNNEI. In nucleotides, the CDR3 is TGTGCCAGCAGTAGGGGACAGGGGGGGAGGAACACTGAAGCTTTCTTT. This gives the protein CASSRGQGGRNTEAFF.

The sample holds a few counts of this clonotype. The rearrangement links TRBV29-1 to TRBJ1-2; weak D call: TRBD1 (5 bases). Trimming pared 6 bases from V and 8 bases from J, leaving 22 bases between. CDR3 length: 14 residues. Germline V lookup: CDR1 SQVTM, CDR2 ANQGSEA. CDR3 amino acids: CSVLGDLTGDGYTF. The CDR3 coding sequence is TGCAGCGTCTTGGGGGATCTCACAGGTGACGGCTACACCTTC.

This clonotype was counted many times. J is TRBJ2-1 and V is TRBV29-1, with 7 bases fitting TRBD2. The CDR3 has 14 amino acids. The germline V gene has CDR1 SQVTM and CDR2 ANQGSEA. The junction had 8 bases not matched to a gene; V was cut back by 6 bases and J by 3 bases. The CDR3 DNA reads as TGCAGCGTGGGACGGCTAGCGGTCTACAATGAGCAGTTCTTC. It specifies CSVGRLAVYNEQFF.

This clonotype was observed many times. The chain couples TRBV2 to TRBJ2-3; no clear D gene. CDR3 size: 13 residues. CDR1 is SNHLY and CDR2 is FYNNEI in the germline V gene. The germline V and J ends were trimmed by 3 bases and 4 bases, with 8 bases remaining between them. The CDR3 spells CASSDTAADTQYF. In DNA form, the CDR3 reads TGTGCCAGCAGTGATACGGCTGCAGATACGCAGTATTTT.

The gene calls are TRBV5-5 and TRBJ1-2, with TRBD1 matching over 12 bases. Germline trimming cut 2 bases from V and 4 bases from J; bases unmatched to any gene: 9. In germline, CDR1 is SGHKS, CDR2 YYEKEE (reference sequence). This CDR3 contains 17 residues. The CDR3 spells CASSFVRGTGGGYGYTF. The DNA of the CDR3 is TGTGCCAGCAGCTTTGTTAGGGGGACAGGGGGCGGCTATGGCTACACCTTC. Together with reference TRBV5-5 and TRBJ1-2, the CDR3 gives the full variable domain: DAGVTQSPTHLIKTRGQQVTLRCSPISGHKSVSWYQQVLGQGPQFIFQYYEKEERGRGNFPDRFSARQFPNYSSELNVNALLLGDSALYLCASSFVRGTGGGYGYTFGSGTRLTVV.

This chain connects TRBV13 to TRBJ1-4; D perhaps matches TRBD1 (5 bases). The length of the CDR3 is 15 residues. Trimming removed 8 bases at V and 3 bases at J, with 16 bases between. The germline CDR1 and CDR2 sequences are PRHDT and FYEKMQ (reference sequence). The CDR3 DNA reads as TGTGCCAGCGGACTAGGGGCAGAAGCTAATGAAAAACTGTTTTTT. It codes for CASGLGAEANEKLFF.